This paragraph reports one T cell receptor (beta chain). Germline lookup yields CDR1 SGHAT and CDR2 FQNNGV. After removal of 2 bases from V and 1 base from J, the junction contained 11 bases not matched to a gene. This CDR3 comprises 19 residues. This sample is part of a study of blood T cell repertoires in COVID-19. Study-level background: PBMCs, B-cell-depleted T cells, or T cells provided the cDNA or gDNA that made up the material.

TCRdb keeps only in-frame clones here, not all; method: immunoSEQ multiplex PCR. This table holds 250,000 to 350,000 clones, about 81% found once. The clonotype originates from a human donor with COVID-19, enrolled during active disease. The donor label of this sample is uncertain. Sample: peripheral blood. The chain recombines TRBV11-2 with TRBJ2-1, with TRBD2 matching 10 bases. The DNA of the CDR3 is TGTGCCAGCAGCTTACCCCTAGCGGGAGTTTTATGGTCCTACAATGAGCAGTTCTTC. The encoded protein is CASSLPLAGVLWSYNEQFF.